This T cell receptor beta chain originates from a study of neurological immune-mediated disorders. There are many counts of this clonotype. TCRdb re-analysed the 5' RACE reads in MiXCR, keeping a single row per CDR3 protein. The repertoire consists of approximately 37,000 distinct CDR3 sequences, with roughly an eighth occurring once and the leading ten covering 27%. Sequencing was carried out using PBMCs. The receptor's source is a woman aged 50 to 60 with HTLV-1-associated myelopathy (HAM/TSP).

CDR3 sequence (DNA): TGTGCCAGCAGCTTAGTTATTGGACTAGCGGGACTCTTCTACAATGAGCAGTTCTTC. Translation: CASSLVIGLAGLFYNEQFF. V usage is TRBV7-8 and J usage is TRBJ2-1; TRBD2 agrees at 12 bases. Trimming took 1 base from V and 3 from J; bases not matched to a gene: 10. The CDR3 sequence is 19 residues long. Germline lookup yields CDR1 SGHVS and CDR2 FQNEAQ.